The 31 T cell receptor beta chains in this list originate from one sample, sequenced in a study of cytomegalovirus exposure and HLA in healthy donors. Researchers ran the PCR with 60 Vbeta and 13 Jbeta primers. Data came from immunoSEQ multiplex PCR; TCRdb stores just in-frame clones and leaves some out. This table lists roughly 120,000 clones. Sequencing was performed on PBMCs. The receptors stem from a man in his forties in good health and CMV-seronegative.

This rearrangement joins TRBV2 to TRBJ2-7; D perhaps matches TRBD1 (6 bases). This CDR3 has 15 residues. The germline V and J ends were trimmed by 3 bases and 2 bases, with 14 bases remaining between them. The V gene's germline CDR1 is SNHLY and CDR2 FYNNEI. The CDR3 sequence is CASSDSTGHTYEQYF. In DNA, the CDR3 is TGTGCCAGCAGTGATTCCACAGGGCACACCTACGAGCAGTACTTC.

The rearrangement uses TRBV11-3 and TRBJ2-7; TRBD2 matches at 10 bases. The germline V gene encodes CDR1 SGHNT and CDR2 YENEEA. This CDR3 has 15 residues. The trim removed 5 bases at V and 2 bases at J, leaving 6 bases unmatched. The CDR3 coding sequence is TGTGCCAGCAGCCAAAGACTAGCGGGCCCCTACGAGCAGTACTTC. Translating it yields CASSQRLAGPYEQYF.

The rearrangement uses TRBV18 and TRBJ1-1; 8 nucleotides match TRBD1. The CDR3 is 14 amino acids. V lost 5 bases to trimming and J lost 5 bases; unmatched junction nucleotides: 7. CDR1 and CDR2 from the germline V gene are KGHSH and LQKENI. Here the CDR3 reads CASSGTGGWTEAFF. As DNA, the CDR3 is TGTGCCAGCTCAGGGACAGGCGGGTGGACTGAAGCTTTCTTT. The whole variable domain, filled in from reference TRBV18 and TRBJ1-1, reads NAGVMQNPRHLVRRRGQEARLRCSPMKGHSHVYWYRQLPEEGLKFMVYLQKENIIDESGMPKERFSAEFPKEGPSILRIQQVVRGDSAAYFCASSGTGGWTEAFFGQGTRLTVV.

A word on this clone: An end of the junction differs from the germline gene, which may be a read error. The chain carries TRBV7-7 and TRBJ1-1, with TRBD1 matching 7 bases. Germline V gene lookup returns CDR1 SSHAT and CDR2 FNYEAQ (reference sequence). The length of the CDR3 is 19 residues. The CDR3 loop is CASSAISLRDRELNTEAFF. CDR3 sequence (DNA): TGTGCTAGCAGCGCAATATCCTTACGGGACAGAGAACTGAACACTGAAGCTTTCTTT. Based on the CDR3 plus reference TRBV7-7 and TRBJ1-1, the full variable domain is GAGVSQSPRYKVTKRGQDVTLRCDPISSHATLYWYQQALGQGPEFLTYFNYEAQPDKSGLPSDRFSAERPEGSISTLTIQRTEQRDSAMYRCASSAISLRDRELNTEAFFGQGTRLTVV.

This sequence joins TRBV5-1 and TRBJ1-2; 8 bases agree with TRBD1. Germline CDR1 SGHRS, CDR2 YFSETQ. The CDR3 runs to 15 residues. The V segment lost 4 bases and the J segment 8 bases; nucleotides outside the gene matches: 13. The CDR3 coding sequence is TGCGCCAGCAGCACCTTAGGGCAGGGGGCGGAAGGCTACACCTTC. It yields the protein CASSTLGQGAEGYTF. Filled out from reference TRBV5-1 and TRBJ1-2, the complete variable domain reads KAGVTQTPRYLIKTRGQQVTLSCSPISGHRSVSWYQQTPGQGLQFLFEYFSETQRNKGNFPGRFSGRQFSNSRSEMNVSTLELGDSALYLCASSTLGQGAEGYTFGSGTRLTVV.

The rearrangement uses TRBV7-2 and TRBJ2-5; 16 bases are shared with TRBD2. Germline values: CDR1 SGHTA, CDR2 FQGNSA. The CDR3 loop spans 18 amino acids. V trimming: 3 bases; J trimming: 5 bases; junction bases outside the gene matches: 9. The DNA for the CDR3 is TGTGCCAGCAGCTTCCCGGGACTAGCGGGAGGGGGATTCGAGACCCAGTACTTC. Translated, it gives CASSFPGLAGGGFETQYF.

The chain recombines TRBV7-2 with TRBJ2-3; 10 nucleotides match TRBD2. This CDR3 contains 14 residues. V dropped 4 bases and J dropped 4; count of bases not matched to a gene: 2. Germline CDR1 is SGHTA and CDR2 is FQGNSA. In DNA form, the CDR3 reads TGTGCCAGCAGCTCTAGCGGGAGTGCAGATACGCAGTATTTT. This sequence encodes CASSSSGSADTQYF.

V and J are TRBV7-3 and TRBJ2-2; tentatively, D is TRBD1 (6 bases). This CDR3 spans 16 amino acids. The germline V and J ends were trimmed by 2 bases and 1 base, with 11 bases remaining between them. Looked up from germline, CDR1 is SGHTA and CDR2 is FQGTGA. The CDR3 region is CASSLLGQMNTGELFF. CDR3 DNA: TGTGCCAGCAGCTTACTCGGACAGATGAACACCGGGGAGCTGTTTTTT.

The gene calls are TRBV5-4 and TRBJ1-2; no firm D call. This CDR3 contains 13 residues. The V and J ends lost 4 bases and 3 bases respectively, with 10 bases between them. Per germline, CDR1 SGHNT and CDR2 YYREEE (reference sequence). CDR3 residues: CASSGRFYYGYTF. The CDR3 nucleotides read TGTGCCAGCAGCGGCAGGTTTTACTATGGCTACACCTTC.

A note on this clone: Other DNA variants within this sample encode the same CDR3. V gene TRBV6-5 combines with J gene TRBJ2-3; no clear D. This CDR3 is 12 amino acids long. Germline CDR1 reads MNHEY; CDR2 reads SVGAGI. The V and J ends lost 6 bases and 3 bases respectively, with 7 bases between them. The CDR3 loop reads CASSPGTDTQYF. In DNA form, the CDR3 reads TGTGCCAGCAGCCCCGGTACAGATACGCAGTATTTT.

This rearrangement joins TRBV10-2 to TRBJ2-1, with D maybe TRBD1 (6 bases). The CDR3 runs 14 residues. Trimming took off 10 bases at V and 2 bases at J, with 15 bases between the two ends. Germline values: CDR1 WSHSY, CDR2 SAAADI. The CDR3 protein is CAITQGGAYNEQFF. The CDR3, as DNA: TGCGCCATTACACAGGGTGGGGCCTACAATGAGCAGTTCTTC.

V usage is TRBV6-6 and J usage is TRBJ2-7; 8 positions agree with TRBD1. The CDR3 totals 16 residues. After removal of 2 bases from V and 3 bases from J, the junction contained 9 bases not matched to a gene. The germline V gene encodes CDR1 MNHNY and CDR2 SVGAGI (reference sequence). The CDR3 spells CASSYLKNRGNYEQYF. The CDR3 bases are TGTGCCAGCAGTTACCTAAAGAACAGGGGGAACTACGAGCAGTACTTC.

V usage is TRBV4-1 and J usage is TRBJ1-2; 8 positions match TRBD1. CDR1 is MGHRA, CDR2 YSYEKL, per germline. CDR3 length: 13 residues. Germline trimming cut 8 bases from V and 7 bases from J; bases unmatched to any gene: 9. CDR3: CASSYDRGSGYTF. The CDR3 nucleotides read TGCGCCAGCTCATACGACAGGGGCTCTGGCTACACCTTC.

The CDR3 is CASRTVYEQYF. The CDR3 DNA is TGTGCCTCCCGGACAGTCTACGAGCAGTACTTC. The chain couples TRBV30 to TRBJ2-7, with D maybe TRBD1 (6 bases). Germline V gene data show CDR1 as GTSNPN and CDR2 as SVGIG (reference sequence). The CDR3 consists of 11 residues. V was pared by 7 bases and J by 3 bases, with 10 bases between.

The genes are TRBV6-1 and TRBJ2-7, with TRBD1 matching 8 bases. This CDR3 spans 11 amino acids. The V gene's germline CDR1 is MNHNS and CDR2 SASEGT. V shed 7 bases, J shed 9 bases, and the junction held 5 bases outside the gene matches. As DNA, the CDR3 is TGTGCCAGCACAGGGGGCAGCGGGCAGTACTTC. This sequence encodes CASTGGSGQYF.

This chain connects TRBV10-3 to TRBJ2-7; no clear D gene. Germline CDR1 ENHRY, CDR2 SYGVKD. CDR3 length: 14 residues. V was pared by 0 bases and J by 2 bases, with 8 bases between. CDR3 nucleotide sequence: TGTGCCATCAGTGAGTCGTCTGTTACCTACGAGCAGTACTTC. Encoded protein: CAISESSVTYEQYF.

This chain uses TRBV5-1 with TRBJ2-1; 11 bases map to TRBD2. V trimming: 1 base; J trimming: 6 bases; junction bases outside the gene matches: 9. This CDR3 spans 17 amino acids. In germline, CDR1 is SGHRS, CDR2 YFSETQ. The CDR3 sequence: CASSLTPGGTSGNEQFF. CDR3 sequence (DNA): TGCGCCAGCAGCTTGACCCCGGGGGGGACTAGCGGCAATGAGCAGTTCTTC.

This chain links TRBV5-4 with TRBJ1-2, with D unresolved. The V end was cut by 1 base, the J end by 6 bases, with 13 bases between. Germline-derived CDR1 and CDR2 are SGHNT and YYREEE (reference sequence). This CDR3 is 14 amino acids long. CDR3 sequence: CASSLLASSNGYTF. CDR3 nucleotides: TGTGCCAGCAGCTTGTTGGCATCCTCGAATGGCTACACCTTC.

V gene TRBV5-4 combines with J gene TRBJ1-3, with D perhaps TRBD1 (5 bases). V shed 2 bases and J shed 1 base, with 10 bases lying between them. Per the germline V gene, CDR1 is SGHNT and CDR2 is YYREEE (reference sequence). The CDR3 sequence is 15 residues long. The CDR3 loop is CASSFTGGSGNTIYF. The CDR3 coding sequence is TGTGCCAGCAGCTTTACGGGGGGGTCTGGAAACACCATATATTTT.

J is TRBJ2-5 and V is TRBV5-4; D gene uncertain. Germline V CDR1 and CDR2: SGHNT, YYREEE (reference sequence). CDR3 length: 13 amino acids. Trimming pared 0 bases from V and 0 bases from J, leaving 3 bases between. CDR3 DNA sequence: TGTGCCAGCAGCTTGGTCTACCAAGAGACCCAGTACTTC. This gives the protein CASSLVYQETQYF.

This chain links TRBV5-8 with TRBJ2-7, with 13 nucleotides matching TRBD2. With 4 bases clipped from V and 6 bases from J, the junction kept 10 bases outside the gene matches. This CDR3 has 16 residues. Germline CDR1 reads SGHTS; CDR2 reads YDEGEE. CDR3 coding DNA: TGTGCCAGCAGCACCGGGACTAGCGGGATCTACAGCGAGCAGTACTTC. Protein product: CASSTGTSGIYSEQYF.

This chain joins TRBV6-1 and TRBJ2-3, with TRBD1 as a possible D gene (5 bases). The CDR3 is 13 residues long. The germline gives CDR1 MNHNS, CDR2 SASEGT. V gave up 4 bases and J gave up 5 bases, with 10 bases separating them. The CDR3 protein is CASSGRQGDTQYF. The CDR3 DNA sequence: TGTGCCAGCAGTGGCAGGCAGGGAGATACGCAGTATTTT.

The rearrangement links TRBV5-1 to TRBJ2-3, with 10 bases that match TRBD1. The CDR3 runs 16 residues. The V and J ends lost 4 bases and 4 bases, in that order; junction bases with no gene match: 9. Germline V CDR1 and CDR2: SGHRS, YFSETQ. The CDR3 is CASSLRTGGYSDTQYF. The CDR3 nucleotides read TGCGCCAGCAGCCTCCGGACAGGGGGATATTCAGATACGCAGTATTTT.

This CDR3 is CASSYSHSGRLHEQFF. The CDR3 bases are TGTGCCAGCAGTTACTCTCACAGCGGGAGGTTGCATGAGCAGTTCTTC. V is TRBV6-6 and J is TRBJ2-1, with 9 positions matching TRBD2. With V trimmed by 0 bases and J by 8 bases, 8 bases remained unmatched. The CDR3 totals 16 residues. Per the germline V gene, CDR1 is MNHNY and CDR2 is SVGAGI (reference sequence).

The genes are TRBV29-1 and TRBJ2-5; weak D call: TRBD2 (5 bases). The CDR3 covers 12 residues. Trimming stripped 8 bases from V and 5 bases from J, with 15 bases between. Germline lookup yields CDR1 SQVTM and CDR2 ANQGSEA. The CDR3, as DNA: TGCAGCTTTGGAGGTGGAAGGGAGACCCAGTACTTC. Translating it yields CSFGGGRETQYF.

CDR3 loop: CASRPSGSETQYF. In DNA form, the CDR3 reads TGTGCCAGCAGACCTAGCGGGAGTGAGACCCAGTACTTC. The V gene is TRBV27, the J gene TRBJ2-5, with 10 positions matching TRBD2. After removal of 6 bases from V and 5 bases from J, the junction contained 3 bases not matched to a gene. Germline loops: CDR1 MNHEY, CDR2 SMNVEV (reference sequence). The CDR3 runs to 13 residues.

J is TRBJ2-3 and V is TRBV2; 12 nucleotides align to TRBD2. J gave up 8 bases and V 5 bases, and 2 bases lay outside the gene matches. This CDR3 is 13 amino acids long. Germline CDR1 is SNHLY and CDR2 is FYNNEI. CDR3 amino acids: CASSRTSGVTQYF. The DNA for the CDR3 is TGTGCCAGCAGTAGGACTAGCGGGGTTACGCAGTATTTT.

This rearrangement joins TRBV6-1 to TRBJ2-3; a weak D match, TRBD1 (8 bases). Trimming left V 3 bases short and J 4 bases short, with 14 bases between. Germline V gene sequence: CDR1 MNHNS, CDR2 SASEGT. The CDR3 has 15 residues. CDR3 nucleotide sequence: TGTGCCAGCAGTGATGCACAGGGGGGGGCAGATACGCAGTATTTT. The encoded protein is CASSDAQGGADTQYF.

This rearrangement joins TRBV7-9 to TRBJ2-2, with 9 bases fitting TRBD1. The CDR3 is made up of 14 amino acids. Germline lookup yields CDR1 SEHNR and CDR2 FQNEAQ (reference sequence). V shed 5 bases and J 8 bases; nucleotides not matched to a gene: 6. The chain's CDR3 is CASSTNRGLGELFF. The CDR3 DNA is TGTGCCAGCAGCACAAACAGGGGGCTGGGGGAGCTGTTTTTT.

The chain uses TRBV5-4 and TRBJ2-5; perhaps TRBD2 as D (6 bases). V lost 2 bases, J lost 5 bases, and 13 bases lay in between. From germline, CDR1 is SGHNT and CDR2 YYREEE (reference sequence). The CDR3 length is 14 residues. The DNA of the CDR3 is TGTGCCAGCAGCTTTCCGGGAGACCGGGAGACCCAGTACTTC. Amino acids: CASSFPGDRETQYF.

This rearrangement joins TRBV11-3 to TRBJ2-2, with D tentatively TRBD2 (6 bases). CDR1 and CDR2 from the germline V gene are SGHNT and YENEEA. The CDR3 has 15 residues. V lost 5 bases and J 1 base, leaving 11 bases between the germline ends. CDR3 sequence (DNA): TGTGCCAGCAGCCGCCGGGACTGGAACACCGGGGAGCTGTTTTTT. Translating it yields CASSRRDWNTGELFF.